The 2 T cell receptor beta chains in this list originate from one sample, sequenced in a study of vaccination effects on CD4 cells after COVID-19. Their specific antigens are unknown. Only in-frame clones appear in the TCRdb table, and some are missing; sequencing was by immunoSEQ multiplex PCR. The sample records approximately 82,000 clones, about 74% being singletons. Before any sequencing was done, the ViraFEST assay used viral peptide pools to expand antigen-specific CD4+ T cells. Culture lasted about 10 days before CD4+ T cell isolation. The specimen comprised CD4+ T cells from PBMCs cultured with HCoV-229E spike peptides, sampled before COVID-19 vaccination. The receptors shown here come from a human donor who received a COVID-19 vaccine.

V gene TRBV11-2 combines with J gene TRBJ2-5; D may match TRBD1 or TRBD2 (5 bases each). Germline values: CDR1 SGHAT, CDR2 FQNNGV. The CDR3 is 15 residues long. V lost 5 bases and J lost 5, with 18 bases in between. CDR3: CASSGPRDLRETQYF. CDR3 nucleotide sequence: TGTGCCAGCAGCGGACCCCGGGACCTACGGGAGACCCAGTACTTC.

This chain links TRBV10-3 with TRBJ1-4, with D uncertain. The V gene lost 5 bases and the J gene lost 6 bases, with 16 bases spanning the gap. The germline V gene encodes CDR1 ENHRY and CDR2 SYGVKD. The CDR3 covers 15 residues. In nucleotides, the CDR3 is TGTGCCATCAGTCGGAACCAACCTTCCGATGAAAAACTGTTTTTT. Encoded protein: CAISRNQPSDEKLFF.